The source of this T cell receptor (beta chain) is a study of T cells after yellow fever vaccination. Each CDR3 protein is one row after TCRdb ran MiXCR on the 5' RACE reads. The data hold 500,000 to 700,000 distinct CDR3 sequences, with approximately 21% observed a single time. Germline CDR1 and CDR2: DFQATT and SNEGSKA (reference sequence). Trimming took 5 bases from V and 6 from J; bases not matched to a gene: 13. This CDR3 contains 15 residues. Study results and limitations: A weaker but faster secondary response was observed, peaking on day 5 versus 15. FACS-sorted repertoires might harbor abundant contaminating clonotypes from the bulk population.

On this clonotype itself: Antigen specificity is unknown.

The receptor comes from a man younger than 45 who received the YFV17D yellow fever vaccine. The sequenced sample was PBMCs, obtained 15 days after the yellow fever booster vaccination. This chain joins TRBV20-1 and TRBJ2-7, with 10 bases lining up with TRBD2. The CDR3 coding sequence is TGCAGTGCTGTCCCCCGGAGTCTAGCGGGAGCCGAGCAGTACTTC. The encoded protein is CSAVPRSLAGAEQYF.